This TCR beta chain appears in the sequencing data of a study of T cell responses to AZD1222 COVID-19 vaccine. With V trimmed by 6 bases and J by 7 bases, 9 bases remained unmatched. CDR3 length: 13 residues. Looked up from germline, CDR1 is GTSNPN and CDR2 is SVGIG (reference sequence). The assay was immunoSEQ multiplex PCR, and TCRdb's table has in-frame clones only and misses some. The repertoire includes about 140,000 clones, about 92% of them detected once, and 3.6% sits in the top ten. The input for sequencing was peripheral blood, taken 28 days after the second AZD1222 dose. The genes are TRBV30 and TRBJ1-2, with 9 bases aligning to TRBD1. This clonotype was sampled from an adult who received the AZD1222 COVID-19 vaccine. As DNA, the CDR3 is TGTGCCTGCGCCCCACAGGGGGCTAGTGGCTACACCTTC. Residues: CACAPQGASGYTF.